The 18 T cell receptor beta chains in this list originate from one sample, sequenced in a study of cytomegalovirus exposure and HLA in healthy donors. Primers: 60 Vbeta forward and 13 Jbeta reverse. TCRdb's copy holds only in-frame clones and misses some; the assay was immunoSEQ multiplex PCR. Among 150,000 to 200,000 clones listed, roughly 79% were seen once. The sequencing sample was made of PBMCs. The source of these receptors is a man over 45 in good health and CMV-seropositive.

J is TRBJ2-5 and V is TRBV10-3; 8 bases are a match to TRBD1. Germline CDR1 ENHRY, CDR2 SYGVKD. The junction had 1 base not matched to a gene; V was cut back by 3 bases and J by 4 bases. The CDR3 is 13 residues long. The CDR3 here is CAISDRGRETQYF. In nucleotides, the CDR3 is TGTGCCATCAGTGACAGGGGGCGAGAGACCCAGTACTTC.

The rearrangement joins TRBV5-1 to TRBJ2-3, with D maybe TRBD1 (5 bases). Trimming removed 0 bases from V and 5 bases from J, with 13 bases in between. Germline CDR1 is SGHRS and CDR2 is YFSETQ. The CDR3 is 15 amino acids. This CDR3 reads CASSLGLTAGDTQYF. The CDR3, as DNA: TGCGCCAGCAGCTTGGGATTGACAGCAGGAGATACGCAGTATTTT.

This clone was seen only a few times. This sequence joins TRBV19 and TRBJ1-1; tentatively, D is TRBD1 (5 bases). The CDR3 is 13 residues long. The V gene lost 6 bases and the J gene lost 0 bases, with 8 bases spanning the gap. Per germline, CDR1 LNHDA and CDR2 SQIVND (reference sequence). CDR3 sequence (DNA): TGTGCCAGTAGGGCGACAGTGAACACTGAAGCTTTCTTT. Its translation: CASRATVNTEAFF.

The chain is built from TRBV18 and TRBJ1-4; D gene unclear. The V end was cut by 3 bases, the J end by 4 bases, with 9 bases between. The V gene's germline CDR1 is KGHSH and CDR2 LQKENI. The length of the CDR3 is 14 residues. This CDR3 reads CASSPITRNEKLFF. The CDR3 DNA sequence: TGTGCCAGCTCACCTATAACTCGTAATGAAAAACTGTTTTTT.

The CDR3 nucleotides read TGTGCCAGCAGTTCACCGAAGGGGCCCTACCCTTACGAGCAGTACTTC. This encodes CASSSPKGPYPYEQYF. The chain employs TRBV27 and TRBJ2-7; the D gene is possibly TRBD1 (5 bases). V was shortened by 4 bases and J by 4 bases, with 20 bases between the two germline ends. The CDR3 sequence is 16 residues long. Germline values: CDR1 MNHEY, CDR2 SMNVEV (reference sequence).

The table lists this clone with a count of one. The V gene is TRBV5-4, the J gene TRBJ2-5, with D perhaps TRBD1 (6 bases). The J call is uncertain, as TRBJ2-7 better fits the DNA end. The CDR3 is 14 amino acids. Germline loops: CDR1 SGHNT, CDR2 YYREEE (reference sequence). CDR3 coding DNA: TGTGCCAGCACCCCGGACAGAGGGACCTACGAGCAGTACTTC. Translation gives CASTPDRGTYEQYF.

The table lists this clone with a few counts. The chain couples TRBV5-1 to TRBJ2-1, with D possibly being TRBD1 (6 bases). The CDR3 length is 16 residues. The germline V and J ends were trimmed by 0 bases and 0 bases, with 10 bases remaining between them. CDR1 is SGHRS and CDR2 is YFSETQ in the germline V gene. CDR3 residues: CASSLAPQGSYNEQFF. The CDR3 coding sequence is TGCGCCAGCAGCTTGGCCCCACAGGGCTCCTACAATGAGCAGTTCTTC.

This chain connects TRBV4-1 to TRBJ1-5, with D tentatively TRBD1 (5 bases). The V end lost 2 bases, the J end lost 0 bases, and 11 bases lay between the germline ends. The germline V gene encodes CDR1 MGHRA and CDR2 YSYEKL. This CDR3 spans 16 amino acids. The CDR3 DNA reads TGCGCCAGCAGCCAATACAGGAAAGTTAGCAATCAGCCCCAGCATTTT. It specifies CASSQYRKVSNQPQHF.

This rearrangement joins TRBV7-3 to TRBJ2-1; 8 bases align to TRBD1. The CDR3 contains 13 residues. CDR1 and CDR2 (germline): SGHTA, FQGTGA. The trim removed 3 bases at V and 8 bases at J, leaving 3 bases unmatched. This CDR3 reads CASSLTGVDEQFF. The CDR3, as DNA: TGTGCCAGCAGCTTGACAGGGGTGGATGAGCAGTTCTTC.

The chain joins TRBV6-1 to TRBJ2-4, with D uncertain. The CDR3 length is 15 residues. Germline lookup yields CDR1 MNHNS and CDR2 SASEGT. Trimming removed 6 bases from V and 0 bases from J, with 12 bases in between. The CDR3 DNA follows: TGTGCCAGCAGCCTAGGCCCTCTAGCCAAAAACATTCAGTACTTC. Its translation is CASSLGPLAKNIQYF.

V usage is TRBV6-5 and J usage is TRBJ2-7, with TRBD2 matching 9 bases. The ends lost 7 bases at V and 2 bases at J; junction bases unmatched: 6. Germline CDR1 and CDR2: MNHEY and SVGAGI. The CDR3 is 14 amino acids. This CDR3 is CASMNQRGAYEQYF. DNA of the CDR3: TGTGCCAGCATGAACCAGCGGGGGGCCTACGAGCAGTACTTC.

The chain is built from TRBV5-4 and TRBJ1-2; D is possibly TRBD1 (5 bases). The CDR3 runs to 13 residues. The germline V gene encodes CDR1 SGHNT and CDR2 YYREEE (reference sequence). V was pared by 0 bases and J by 8 bases, with 11 bases between. The CDR3 spells CASSLVEGRGYTF. DNA for the CDR3: TGTGCCAGCAGCTTGGTGGAGGGGAGGGGCTACACCTTC.

The chain employs TRBV19 and TRBJ1-1, with a possible D match to TRBD1 (6 bases). The CDR3 totals 14 residues. The V and J ends lost 3 bases and 1 base respectively, with 9 bases between them. In germline, CDR1 is LNHDA, CDR2 SQIVND (reference sequence). CDR3 protein: CASSILQGNTEAFF. Written as DNA, the CDR3 is TGTGCCAGTAGTATTTTACAGGGGAACACTGAAGCTTTCTTT.

This clone was seen more than once but under ten times. CDR3 loop: CASSPPRGGELFF. CDR3 bases: TGTGCCAGCAGTCCCCCCCGGGGCGGGGAGCTGTTTTTT. The chain links TRBV6-5 to TRBJ2-2; perhaps TRBD2 as D (5 bases). V lost 5 bases and J lost 7, with 11 bases in between. Germline lookup yields CDR1 MNHEY and CDR2 SVGAGI. This CDR3 is built from 13 residues.

The rearrangement uses TRBV4-3 and TRBJ1-6; a possible D gene is TRBD1 (6 bases). Between the trimmed V and J ends, which lost 3 bases and 5 bases, there was a span of 17 bases. The CDR3 extends over 17 amino acids. Germline CDR1 reads LGHNA; CDR2 reads YSLEER. The CDR3 bases are TGCGCCAGCAGCCACCCTAACCGGGGGGCGGATAATTCACCCCTCCACTTT. Translating gives CASSHPNRGADNSPLHF.

The V call is TRBV4-1, the J call TRBJ1-1; weak D call: TRBD1 (5 bases). The ends were cut back, 4 bases at V and 0 bases at J, with 15 bases in the middle. CDR3 size: 16 residues. Germline values: CDR1 MGHRA, CDR2 YSYEKL. CDR3 sequence: CASSPEAGTMNTEAFF. The DNA of the CDR3 is TGCGCCAGCAGCCCCGAGGCGGGGACCATGAACACTGAAGCTTTCTTT.

This clone has a count of ten or more. The J gene is TRBJ1-2, the V gene TRBV7-2; TRBD1 matches at 8 bases. CDR1 is SGHTA and CDR2 is FQGNSA in the germline V gene. This CDR3 contains 14 residues. J was trimmed by 6 bases and V by 3 bases; bases with no gene match: 6. The CDR3 nucleotides read TGTGCCAGCAGCTTTCCCCGGACAGGGAATGGCTACACCTTC. Translated: CASSFPRTGNGYTF.

This clone was recorded once. The V call is TRBV5-8, the J call TRBJ1-2, with 9 bases that match TRBD1. V lost 3 bases to trimming and J lost 6 bases; unmatched junction nucleotides: 24. The CDR3 is 20 amino acids. Germline CDR1 and CDR2: SGHTS and YDEGEE. The CDR3 spells CASSSFIRGGTGMGQDGYTF. In DNA, the CDR3 is TGTGCCAGCAGCTCGTTCATTCGCGGCGGGACAGGGATGGGGCAGGATGGCTACACCTTC.